This record looks at one TCR beta chain sequence and its context. This specimen belongs to a study of CD8 T cells in Susac syndrome. As for the study in general: When blood was drawn, patients with Susac syndrome were on intravenous immunoglobulin alone, on corticosteroids, or therapy-naive.

Sequencing of TCR beta was performed on blood CD8+ and CD4+ T cells. Germline CDR1 and CDR2: KGHSH and LQKENI. The V segment lost 2 bases and the J segment 2 bases; nucleotides outside the gene matches: 2. The CDR3 loop spans 14 amino acids. An input of roughly 0.5 to 1 ug of RNA was subjected to reverse transcription using random hexamers. From the immunoSEQ multiplex PCR reads, TCRdb called clonotypes with MiXCR, one entry per CDR3 protein. The sample shows roughly 100,000 distinct CDR3 sequences, around 94% of them seen only once. Sequences were obtained from CD4+ T cells from PBMCs. The sequence came from a human donor with Susac syndrome. V usage is TRBV18 and J usage is TRBJ1-1, with 7 bases fitting TRBD1. The CDR3 protein is CASSPRTGNTEAFF. Here the CDR3 DNA reads TGTGCCAGCTCACCAAGGACAGGCAACACTGAAGCTTTCTTT.